One sample yielded the 15 T cell receptor beta chains listed below, sequenced in a study of T cell responses to AZD1222 COVID-19 vaccine. Sequencing used immunoSEQ multiplex PCR; TCRdb keeps in-frame clones, though not all of them. The sample has 200,000 to 250,000 clones, just over 90% seen once; the top ten hold approximately 1%. The specimen comprised peripheral blood, sampled on day 0 of MenACWY control vaccination. The receptors were sampled from an adult in good health.

The V call is TRBV30, the J call TRBJ2-3; D gene ambiguous. The germline gives CDR1 GTSNPN, CDR2 SVGIG (reference sequence). The CDR3 extends over 12 amino acids. Trimming pared 2 bases from V and 2 bases from J, leaving 5 bases between. CDR3 in DNA: TGTGCCTGGAGTTCGCTCACAGATACGCAGTATTTT. It is translated as CAWSSLTDTQYF.

The chain uses TRBV6-6 and TRBJ1-5; D call uncertain. V lost 2 bases to trimming and J lost 1 base, with 12 bases between them. The V gene's germline CDR1 is MNHNY and CDR2 SVGAGI (reference sequence). There are 16 residues in the CDR3. The CDR3 nucleotides read TGTGCCAGCAGTTACCCCGGGAGCCCAAGCAATCAGCCCCAGCATTTT. This encodes CASSYPGSPSNQPQHF.

This clone occurred once. The chain is built from TRBV7-2 and TRBJ2-7, with D possibly being TRBD1 (7 bases). The CDR3 is 17 amino acids. Deletions cut 2 bases from V and 0 bases from J, with 17 bases between. The germline V gene encodes CDR1 SGHTA and CDR2 FQGNSA. CDR3 bases: TGTGCCAGCAGCTTACGACAGGGAGGCTTGAACTCCTACGAGCAGTACTTC. This codes for CASSLRQGGLNSYEQYF.

The gene calls are TRBV30 and TRBJ1-5, with D possibly TRBD1 on 5 matching bases. From germline, CDR1 is GTSNPN and CDR2 SVGIG (reference sequence). Trimming took 3 bases from V and 12 from J, leaving 18 bases between them. The CDR3 is made up of 13 amino acids. CDR3 region: CAWSAGFSGHQHF. The DNA of the CDR3 is TGTGCCTGGAGCGCAGGGTTCTCGGGGCACCAGCATTTT.

This clone was seen more than once but under ten times. The chain uses TRBV19 and TRBJ1-2; D is undetermined. Per germline, CDR1 LNHDA and CDR2 SQIVND (reference sequence). V lost 6 bases and J 5 bases, leaving 13 bases between the germline ends. The CDR3 length is 13 residues. DNA for the CDR3: TGTGCCAGTAGCCAAATTCGCAGTTATGGCTACACCTTC. As protein: CASSQIRSYGYTF. The entire variable domain, with the rest obtained from reference TRBV19 and TRBJ1-2, is as follows: DGGITQSPKYLFRKEGQNVTLSCEQNLNHDAMYWYRQDPGQGLRLIYYSQIVNDFQKGDIAEGYSVSREKKESFPLTVTSAQKNPTAFYLCASSQIRSYGYTFGSGTRLTVV.

The chain combines TRBV24-1 with TRBJ2-1; 10 nucleotides match TRBD2. CDR3 length equals 14 residues. CDR1 and CDR2 from the germline V gene are KGHDR and SFDVKD. After removal of 6 bases from V and 7 bases from J, the junction contained 5 bases not matched to a gene. CDR3 DNA: TGTGCCACCAGTCGGGATAGCGGGGGGAATGAGCAGTTCTTC. It yields the protein CATSRDSGGNEQFF.

The CDR3 spells CASSVGGGTTGYTF. CDR3 DNA: TGTGCCAGCAGCGTAGGAGGAGGAACGACGGGCTACACCTTC. The J gene is TRBJ1-2, the V gene TRBV9; D is uncertain. From germline, CDR1 is SGDLS and CDR2 YYNGEE. This CDR3 has 14 residues. V gave up 0 bases and J gave up 8 bases, with 14 bases separating them.

This chain links TRBV19 with TRBJ2-5, with a tentative D call TRBD1 (6 bases). The CDR3 length is 14 residues. V gave up 8 bases and J gave up 1 base, with 14 bases separating them. Germline V CDR1 and CDR2: LNHDA, SQIVND (reference sequence). CDR3 sequence: CASRKQGAQETQYF. Written as DNA, the CDR3 is TGTGCCAGTCGGAAACAGGGAGCCCAAGAGACCCAGTACTTC.

This clone was detected once. This chain uses TRBV12-3 or TRBV12-4 with TRBJ1-1; D call uncertain. V dropped 5 bases and J dropped 1 base, with 8 bases sitting between them. The CDR3 has 13 residues. CDR3 residues: CASSRHGNTEAFF. The CDR3 DNA reads as TGTGCCAGCAGTCGCCACGGGAACACTGAAGCTTTCTTT.

Only one count was recorded for this clone. The chain is built from TRBV4-1 and TRBJ2-5; the D gene is possibly TRBD1 (6 bases). The CDR3 is made up of 16 amino acids. The V gene's germline CDR1 is MGHRA and CDR2 YSYEKL. Trimming pared 4 bases from V and 3 bases from J, leaving 18 bases between. CDR3 sequence reads: CASSPLGGSLKETQYF. CDR3 DNA sequence: TGCGCCAGCAGCCCTTTAGGGGGTAGCCTTAAAGAGACCCAGTACTTC.

The genes are TRBV18 and TRBJ1-5; the D gene is possibly TRBD1 (6 bases). The CDR3 sequence is 14 residues long. Trimming left V 4 bases short and J 5 bases short, with 12 bases between. Germline CDR1 KGHSH, CDR2 LQKENI. The CDR3 bases are TGTGCCAGCTCACGGGGGGACACCGATCAGCCCCAGCATTTT. The encoded protein is CASSRGDTDQPQHF. Supplemented by reference TRBV18 and TRBJ1-5, the full variable domain reads NAGVMQNPRHLVRRRGQEARLRCSPMKGHSHVYWYRQLPEEGLKFMVYLQKENIIDESGMPKERFSAEFPKEGPSILRIQQVVRGDSAAYFCASSRGDTDQPQHFGDGTRLSIL.

V usage is TRBV5-4 and J usage is TRBJ2-5; 14 bases align to TRBD2. The germline V gene has CDR1 SGHNT and CDR2 YYREEE (reference sequence). The CDR3 totals 18 residues. The ends lost 4 bases at V and 0 bases at J; junction bases unmatched: 8. The CDR3 loop reads CASSKGLAGVSYQETQYF. The CDR3, as DNA: TGTGCCAGCAGCAAGGGACTAGCGGGGGTTTCGTACCAAGAGACCCAGTACTTC.

The rearrangement joins TRBV30 to TRBJ1-3; D is undetermined. The CDR3 sequence is 12 residues long. Germline V gives CDR1 GTSNPN, CDR2 SVGIG (reference sequence). This chain's CDR3 is CGVASSGNTIYF. In nucleotides, the CDR3 is TGTGGAGTCGCTAGCTCTGGAAACACCATATATTTT.

This chain joins TRBV6-5 and TRBJ1-1; a weak D match, TRBD1 (5 bases). Trimming shortened V by 8 bases and J by 6 bases, and 19 bases separated the two germline ends. The CDR3 extends over 14 amino acids. Germline CDR1 reads MNHEY; CDR2 reads SVGAGI. The CDR3 sequence is CASFREPWVPEAFF. The CDR3 DNA is TGTGCCAGCTTCAGGGAGCCTTGGGTGCCTGAAGCTTTCTTT.

The rearrangement links TRBV6-5 to TRBJ1-4, with D perhaps TRBD1 (5 bases). The CDR3 is 16 amino acids. Germline-derived CDR1 and CDR2 are MNHEY and SVGAGI. Trimming stripped 0 bases from V and 7 bases from J, with 15 bases between. For the CDR3, the DNA is TGTGCCAGCAGTTACTCGAGTAAATGGCAGGGTGAAAAACTGTTTTTT. Residues: CASSYSSKWQGEKLFF.